Listed below are T cell receptor beta chains from one sample, sequenced in a study of spatial heterogeneity in lung cancer. TCRdb recomputed calls from the 5' RACE reads with MiXCR, one row per CDR3 protein. The sample carries approximately 3,000 distinct CDR3 sequences, 2.5% to 3% recorded once. The sequenced sample was normal lung tissue next to the tumor, obtained at surgery. The receptors stem from a female donor with early-stage non-small cell lung cancer. CDR3s include the opening cysteine and the closing phenylalanine or tryptophan. The D gene is left open where the match is weak. The size field is filled for only some rows; it gives once, few, many or a size class.

>medium-sized|TRBV29-1|NA|TRBJ2-3
CSVDGTPPDTQYF
TGCAGCGTTGACGGGACTCCCCCGGATACGCAGTATTTT
>many|TRBV6-5|NA|TRBJ1-2
CASSYFDSGNYGYTF
TGTGCCAGCAGTTACTTCGACTCGGGGAACTATGGCTACACCTTC
>medium-sized|TRBV3-1|TRBD2|TRBJ2-5
CASSHGTSGVETQYF
TGTGCCAGCAGCCACGGGACTAGCGGGGTAGAGACCCAGTACTTC
>many|TRBV9|NA|TRBJ1-5
CASSVGSGIGNQPQHF
TGTGCCAGCAGCGTAGGGTCAGGGATCGGCAATCAGCCCCAGCATTTT
>medium-sized|TRBV7-9|TRBD1|TRBJ1-4
CASSSGQGNNEKLFF
TGTGCCAGCAGCTCGGGACAGGGGAATAATGAAAAACTGTTTTTT
>many|TRBV25-1|TRBD1|TRBJ1-2
CASSEGQGDYTF
TGTGCCAGCAGTGAAGGACAGGGGGACTACACCTTC
>many|TRBV7-8|NA|TRBJ2-7
CASSPQDVQYF
TGTGCCAGCAGCCCCCAGGACGTGCAGTACTTC
>medium-sized|TRBV3-2|NA|TRBJ2-5
CASSQGLAGGPQETQYF
TGTGCCAGCAGCCAAGGACTAGCGGGGGGGCCCCAAGAGACCCAGTACTTC
>medium-sized|TRBV6-2/TRBV6-3|NA|TRBJ2-7
CASTRVQGEQYF
TGTGCCAGCACCAGGGTGCAGGGCGAGCAGTACTTC
>many|TRBV19|NA|TRBJ2-1
CASSIAPTYNEQFF
TGTGCCAGTAGTATTGCCCCCACGTACAATGAGCAGTTCTTC
>many|TRBV4-3|TRBD1|TRBJ1-1
CASSQDRQGVSEAFF
TGCGCCAGCAGCCAAGATCGGCAGGGGGTGTCTGAAGCTTTCTTT
>many|TRBV11-2|NA|TRBJ2-1
CASSLAGALNEQFF
TGTGCCAGCAGCTTAGCGGGGGCATTAAATGAGCAGTTCTTC
>medium-sized|TRBV7-2|TRBD2|TRBJ2-5
CASSTRTSGFAETQYF
TGTGCCAGCAGCACCCGGACTAGCGGCTTTGCAGAGACCCAGTACTTC
>NA|TRBV6-6|NA|TRBJ2-3
CASKGGASTDTQYF
TGTGCCAGCAAGGGGGGTGCTAGCACAGATACGCAGTATTTT
>medium-sized|TRBV12-3/TRBV12-4|TRBD2|TRBJ2-7
CASSSLAGGAYEQYF
TGTGCCAGCAGCTCCCTAGCGGGGGGGGCCTACGAGCAGTACTTC
>NA|TRBV11-1|NA|TRBJ2-1
CASSFGLRGLNEQFF
TGTGCCAGCAGCTTTGGGCTGCGGGGACTTAATGAGCAGTTCTTC
>NA|TRBV7-9|NA|TRBJ2-5
CASSLDLYQETQYF
TGTGCCAGCAGCCTGGACCTGTACCAAGAGACCCAGTACTTC
>many|TRBV24-1|NA|TRBJ2-5
CATSGGDGREQETQYF
TGTGCCACCAGCGGGGGTGATGGCAGGGAACAAGAGACCCAGTACTTC
>many|TRBV9|TRBD1|TRBJ2-5
CASSGDRGSGTQYF
TGTGCCAGCAGCGGAGACAGGGGGTCGGGGACCCAGTACTTC
>medium-sized|TRBV3-1|NA|TRBJ1-1
CASSLVAGTTEAFF
TGTGCCAGCAGTCTGGTCGCTGGGACCACTGAAGCTTTCTTT
>many|TRBV27|NA|TRBJ2-1
CASRTQGIDNEQFF
TGTGCCAGCAGGACACAGGGAATCGACAATGAGCAGTTCTTC
>medium-sized|TRBV4-1|NA|TRBJ2-3
CASSQRTDPTDTQYF
TGCGCCAGCAGCCAGCGGACAGACCCCACAGATACGCAGTATTTT
>many|TRBV29-1|NA|TRBJ2-7
CSARGGDEQYF
TGCAGCGCCCGAGGCGGGGACGAGCAGTACTTC
>medium-sized|TRBV7-9|NA|TRBJ2-1
CAQDGGPYNEQFF
TGTGCCCAGGACGGGGGGCCATACAATGAGCAGTTCTTC
>many|TRBV29-1|TRBD2|TRBJ2-3
CSVEYGLAGSDTQYF
TGCAGCGTCGAATACGGACTAGCGGGGTCAGATACGCAGTATTTT
>medium-sized|TRBV7-2|NA|TRBJ1-2
CASSLRGAGDIGGRGYTF
TGTGCCAGCAGCTTACGTGGGGCGGGGGACATCGGGGGAAGAGGCTACACCTTC
>few|TRBV7-2|NA|TRBJ2-3
CASSPDSGTTQYF
TGTGCCAGCAGCCCAGACTCCGGGACCACGCAGTATTTT
>medium-sized|TRBV6-5|NA|TRBJ1-2
CASRTPRGPGTERGYTF
TGTGCCAGCAGGACCCCTAGGGGTCCCGGGACCGAGCGTGGCTACACCTTC
>NA|TRBV7-3|NA|TRBJ2-1
CASSMGNEQFF
TGTGCCAGCAGTATGGGTAATGAGCAGTTCTTC
>NA|TRBV14|NA|TRBJ2-4
CASSPAVELAKNIQYF
TGTGCCAGCAGCCCAGCTGTGGAGTTAGCCAAAAACATTCAGTACTTC
>medium-sized|TRBV20-1|NA|TRBJ2-1
CSARDIGAYNEQFF
TGCAGTGCTAGAGACATAGGGGCTTACAATGAGCAGTTCTTC
>few|TRBV6-1|TRBD2|TRBJ2-5
CASSSQVPGLAGGPRETQYF
TGTGCCAGCAGTTCCCAAGTCCCGGGACTAGCGGGGGGGCCCCGAGAGACCCAGTACTTC
>large|TRBV27|NA|TRBJ2-7
CASSSSRFPPYEQYF
TGTGCCAGCAGTTCCTCTCGGTTCCCCCCCTACGAGCAGTACTTC
>medium-sized|TRBV6-5|NA|TRBJ2-7
CASQAPGRSEQYF
TGTGCCAGCCAAGCCCCCGGGAGAAGCGAGCAGTACTTC
>medium-sized|TRBV6-5|TRBD2|TRBJ2-7
CASSHIRPGSGGYEQYF
TGTGCCAGCAGCCACATTAGACCAGGTAGCGGGGGCTACGAGCAGTACTTC
>few|TRBV12-3/TRBV12-4|NA|TRBJ2-7
CASSLQGTYEQYF
TGTGCCAGCAGTTTACAGGGAACCTACGAGCAGTACTTC
>medium-sized|TRBV7-2|TRBD2|TRBJ2-1
CASSLGLAGGTISSYNEQFF
TGTGCCAGCAGCTTGGGGTTAGCGGGGGGGACAATTTCCTCCTACAATGAGCAGTTCTTC
>NA|TRBV2|NA|TRBJ2-3
CASSEARRGTAGADTQYF
TGTGCCAGCAGTGAAGCGAGGCGGGGGACGGCAGGGGCAGATACGCAGTATTTT
>many|TRBV7-8|TRBD1|TRBJ2-7
CASSLGGGTGGREQYF
TGTGCCAGCAGCTTAGGGGGGGGGACAGGGGGCCGGGAGCAGTACTTC
>medium-sized|TRBV6-2/TRBV6-3|NA|TRBJ2-6
CASSFRGVPGANVLTF
TGTGCCAGCAGTTTTAGGGGGGTCCCTGGGGCCAACGTCCTGACTTTC
>medium-sized|TRBV29-1|NA|TRBJ2-7
CSVADRDGPGEQYF
TGCAGCGTTGCTGACCGGGACGGCCCGGGGGAGCAGTACTTC
>medium-sized|TRBV9|NA|TRBJ2-3
CASSSLDTTDTQYF
TGTGCCAGCAGCTCACTCGACACCACAGATACGCAGTATTTT
>large|TRBV20-1|NA|TRBJ1-5
CSATKGLSNQPQHF
TGCAGTGCCACGAAGGGTCTGAGCAATCAGCCCCAGCATTTT
>many|TRBV20-1|NA|TRBJ2-3
CSARDGRSGTDTQYF
TGCAGTGCTAGGGACGGAAGGAGCGGCACAGATACGCAGTATTTT
>medium-sized|TRBV6-2/TRBV6-3|NA|TRBJ1-1
CASIQGTEAFF
TGTGCCAGCATACAGGGCACTGAAGCTTTCTTT
>medium-sized|TRBV18|NA|TRBJ1-1
CASSPIPQVTDTEAFF
TGTGCCAGCTCACCAATACCACAGGTTACGGACACTGAAGCTTTCTTT